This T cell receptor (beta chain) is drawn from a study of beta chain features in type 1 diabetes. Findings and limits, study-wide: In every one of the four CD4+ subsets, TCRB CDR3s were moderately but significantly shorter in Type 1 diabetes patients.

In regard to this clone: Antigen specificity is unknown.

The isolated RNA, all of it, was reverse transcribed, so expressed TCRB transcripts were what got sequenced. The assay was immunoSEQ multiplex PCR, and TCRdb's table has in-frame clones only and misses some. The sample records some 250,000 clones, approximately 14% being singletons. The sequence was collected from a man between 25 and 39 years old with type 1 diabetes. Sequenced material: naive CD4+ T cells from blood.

Here the CDR3 reads CASSFALGTERLAGDGEQYF. CDR3 DNA: TGCGCCAGCAGCTTTGCTCTTGGGACGGAGAGACTAGCGGGAGATGGCGAGCAGTACTTC. The chain uses TRBV5-1 and TRBJ2-7, with 12 bases aligning to TRBD2. V dropped 2 bases and J dropped 6; count of bases not matched to a gene: 21. This CDR3 is built from 20 residues. Germline loops: CDR1 SGHRS, CDR2 YFSETQ.